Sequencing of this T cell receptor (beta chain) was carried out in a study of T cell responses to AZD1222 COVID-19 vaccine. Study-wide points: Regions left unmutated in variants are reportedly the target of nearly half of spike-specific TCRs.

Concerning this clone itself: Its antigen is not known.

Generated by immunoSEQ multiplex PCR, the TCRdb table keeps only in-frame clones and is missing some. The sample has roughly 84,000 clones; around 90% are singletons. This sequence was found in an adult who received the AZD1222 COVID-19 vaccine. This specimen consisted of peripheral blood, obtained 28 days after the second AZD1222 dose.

DNA of the CDR3: TGTGCCAGCAGCGCAACCGGGACAGGGGCTTTCGGCTATGGCTACACCTTC. Translated, it gives CASSATGTGAFGYGYTF. This chain links TRBV9 with TRBJ1-2, with 10 bases that match TRBD1. Losses at the gene ends were 3 bases for V and 4 bases for J; bases not matched to a gene: 12. The germline V gene has CDR1 SGDLS and CDR2 YYNGEE. This CDR3 region has 17 residues.